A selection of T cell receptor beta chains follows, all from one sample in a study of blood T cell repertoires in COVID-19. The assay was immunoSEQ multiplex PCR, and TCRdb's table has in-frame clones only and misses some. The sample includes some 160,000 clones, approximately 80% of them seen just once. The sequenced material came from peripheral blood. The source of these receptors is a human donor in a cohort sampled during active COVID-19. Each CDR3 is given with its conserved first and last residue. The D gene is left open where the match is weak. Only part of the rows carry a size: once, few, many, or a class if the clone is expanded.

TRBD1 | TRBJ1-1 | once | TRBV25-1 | TGTGCCAGCAGTGAAAAAAGGACAGGGAACACTGAAGCTTTCTTT | CASSEKRTGNTEAFF
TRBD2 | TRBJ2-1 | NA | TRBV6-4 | TGTGCCAGCAGTGACCCAATAGCGGCGGGGGGTGAGCAGTTCTTC | CASSDPIAAGGEQFF
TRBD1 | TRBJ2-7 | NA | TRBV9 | TGTGCCAGCAGCGGTCATGACAGGGTCGAGCAGTACTTC | CASSGHDRVEQYF
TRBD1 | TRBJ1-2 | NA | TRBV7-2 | TGTGCCAGCAGTTCCGGACAGGGCACCTATGGCTACACCTTC | CASSSGQGTYGYTF
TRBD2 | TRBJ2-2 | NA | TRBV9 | TGTGCCAGCAGCGCGGGGGGTGGGATAACCGGGGAGCTGTTTTTT | CASSAGGGITGELFF
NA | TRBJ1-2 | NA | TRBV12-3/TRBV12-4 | TGTGCCAGCAGTTTAGGGGACTCTTATGGCTACACCTTC | CASSLGDSYGYTF
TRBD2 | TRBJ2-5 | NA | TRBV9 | TGTGCCAGCAGCGTAGCTGGCGGGAGGGCCGGTGAGACCCAGTACTTC | CASSVAGGRAGETQYF
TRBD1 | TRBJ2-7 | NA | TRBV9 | TGTGCCAGCAGCGTAGACCCGGGACAGGGGGTAAGGGAGCAGTACTTC | CASSVDPGQGVREQYF
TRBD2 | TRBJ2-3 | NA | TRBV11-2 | TGTGCCAGCAGCCCCGGGGGGGCTACTAGCACAGATACGCAGTATTTT | CASSPGGATSTDTQYF
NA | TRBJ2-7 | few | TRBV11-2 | TGTGCCAGCAGCGACCGGGACTCCGCCCACGAGCAGTACTTC | CASSDRDSAHEQYF
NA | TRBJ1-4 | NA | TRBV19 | TGTGCCAGTAGTAGAGGACTCAACGAAAAACTGTTTTTT | CASSRGLNEKLFF
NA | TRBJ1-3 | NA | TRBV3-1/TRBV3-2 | TGTGCCAGCAGTCTTCCCCCGACGCAGGGCTCTGGAAACACCATATATTTT | CASSLPPTQGSGNTIYF
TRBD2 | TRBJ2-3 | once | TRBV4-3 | TGCGCCAGCAGCCAAAGGCCGACTAGCGGGAGAGTAACAGATACGCAGTATTTT | CASSQRPTSGRVTDTQYF
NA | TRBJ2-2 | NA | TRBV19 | TGTGCCAGTACCCCGCTGGGTGCGGCGAACACCGGGGAGCTGTTTTTT | CASTPLGAANTGELFF
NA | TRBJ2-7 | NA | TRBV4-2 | TGTGCCAGCAGCCCCGGGAGCGGTGCTTCCTACGAGCAGTACTTC | CASSPGSGASYEQYF
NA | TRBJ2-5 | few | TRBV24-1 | TGTGCCACCAGTGAATCCGGGAATCTAGAGACCCAGTACTTC | CATSESGNLETQYF
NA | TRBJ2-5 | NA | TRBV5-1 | TGCGCCAGCAGCTTTAACAGGGACGAGACCCAGTACTTC | CASSFNRDETQYF
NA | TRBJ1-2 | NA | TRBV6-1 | TGTGCCAGCAGTGAAGCGGCACCAACTAACTATGGCTACACCTTC | CASSEAAPTNYGYTF
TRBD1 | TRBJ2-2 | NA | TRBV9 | TGTGCCAGCAGCGCTCCAGGGGGAACTAACACCGGGGAGCTGTTTTTT | CASSAPGGTNTGELFF
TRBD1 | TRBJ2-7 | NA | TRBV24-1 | TGTGCCACCAGTGACGGACAGGGGAAATACGAGCAGTACTTC | CATSDGQGKYEQYF
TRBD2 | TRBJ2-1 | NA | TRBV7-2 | TGTGCCAGCAGCCCTGGACTAGCGGGGGGAGGGGAGCAGTTCTTC | CASSPGLAGGGEQFF
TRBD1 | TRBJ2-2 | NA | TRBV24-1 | TGTGCCACCAGTGATCCGGGACAGGGCCACACCGGGGAGCTGTTTTTT | CATSDPGQGHTGELFF
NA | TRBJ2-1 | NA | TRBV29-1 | TGCAGCGTTTCATGGAGCTCCTACAATGAGCAGTTCTTC | CSVSWSSYNEQFF
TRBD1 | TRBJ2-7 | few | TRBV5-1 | TGCGCCAGCAGATCTGAGGGGACAGGGGGCAACGAGCAGTACTTC | CASRSEGTGGNEQYF
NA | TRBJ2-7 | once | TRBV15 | TGTGCCACCATGGCGAGGGGGAACTCCTACGAGCAGTACTTC | CATMARGNSYEQYF
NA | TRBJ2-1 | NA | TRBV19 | TGTGCCAGTAGTAACTCTGCTGGCTCCTACAATGAGCAGTTCTTC | CASSNSAGSYNEQFF
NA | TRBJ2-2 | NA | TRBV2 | TGTGCCAGCAGTTCACAGGGAACCGGGGAGCTGTTTTTT | CASSSQGTGELFF
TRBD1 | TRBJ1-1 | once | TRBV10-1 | TGCGCCAGCAGTTCATCGACAGGGCGAAATTCTGAAGCTTTCTTT | CASSSSTGRNSEAFF